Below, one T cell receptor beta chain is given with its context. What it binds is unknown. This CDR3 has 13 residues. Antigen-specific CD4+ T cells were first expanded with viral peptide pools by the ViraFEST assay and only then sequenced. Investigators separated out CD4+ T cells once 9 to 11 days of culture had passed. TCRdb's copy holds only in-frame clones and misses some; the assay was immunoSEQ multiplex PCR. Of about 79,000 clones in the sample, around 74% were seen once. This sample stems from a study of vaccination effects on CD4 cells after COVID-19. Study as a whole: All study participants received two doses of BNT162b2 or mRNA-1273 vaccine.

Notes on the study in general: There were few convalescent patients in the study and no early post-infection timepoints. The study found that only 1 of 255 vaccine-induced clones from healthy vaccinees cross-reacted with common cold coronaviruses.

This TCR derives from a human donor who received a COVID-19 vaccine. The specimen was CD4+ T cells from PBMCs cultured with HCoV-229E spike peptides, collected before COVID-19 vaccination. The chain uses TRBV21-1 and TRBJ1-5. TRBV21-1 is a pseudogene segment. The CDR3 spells CASSKLGGQPQHF. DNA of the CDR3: TGTGCCAGCAGCAAATTGGGCGGGCAGCCCCAGCATTTT.